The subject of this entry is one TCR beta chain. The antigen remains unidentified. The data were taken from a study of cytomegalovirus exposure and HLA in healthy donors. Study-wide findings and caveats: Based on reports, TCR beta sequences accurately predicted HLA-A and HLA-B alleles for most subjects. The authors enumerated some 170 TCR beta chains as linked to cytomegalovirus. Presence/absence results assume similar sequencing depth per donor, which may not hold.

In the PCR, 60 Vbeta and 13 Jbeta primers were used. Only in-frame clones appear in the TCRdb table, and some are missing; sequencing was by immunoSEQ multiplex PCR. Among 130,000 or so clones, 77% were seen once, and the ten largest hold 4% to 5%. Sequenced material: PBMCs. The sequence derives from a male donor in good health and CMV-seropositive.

Here the CDR3 DNA reads TGTGCCAGCAGTGAAGGTGCAGGTAGAAGGGAGCTGTTTTTT. Its translation: CASSEGAGRRELFF. The chain recombines TRBV6-1 with TRBJ2-2; D uncertain. This CDR3 comprises 14 residues. Looked up from germline, CDR1 is MNHNS and CDR2 is SASEGT. V dropped 1 base and J dropped 9 bases, with 12 bases sitting between them.